These 29 T cell receptor beta chains were all obtained from the same sample, sequenced in a study of breast tumors, draining lymph nodes, adjacent tissues. TCRdb re-called the multiplex PCR reads with MiXCR, one entry per CDR3 protein. The profile shows about 20,000 distinct CDR3 sequences, 25% to 35% of them singletons. The sample comprised breast tumor tissue. Every receptor here comes from a female donor with breast cancer. Some clones in this sample may be carry-over from other donors' samples.

This clonotype appeared many times. This chain links TRBV12-3 or TRBV12-4 with TRBJ1-4, with D possibly matching TRBD1 (6 bases). The ends were cut back, 8 bases at V and 6 bases at J, with 10 bases in the middle. There are 12 residues in the CDR3. The CDR3, as DNA: TGTGCCAGCCGACAGGCGGATGAAAAACTGTTTTTT. This encodes CASRQADEKLFF.

This clonotype was found once. The CDR3 loop reads CASSQDRDTEAFF. The CDR3 DNA reads as TGCGCCAGCAGCCAAGATCGAGACACTGAAGCTTTCTTT. V is TRBV4-3 and J is TRBJ1-1; D is uncertain. The CDR3 totals 13 residues. CDR1 is LGHNA, CDR2 YSLEER, per germline. Trimming took 0 bases from V and 3 from J, leaving 5 bases between them.

The chain carries TRBV28 and TRBJ1-5, with D unresolved. This CDR3 has 14 amino acids. CDR1 MDHEN and CDR2 SYDVKM come from the germline V gene. The ends were cut back, 10 bases at V and 3 bases at J, with 16 bases in the middle. The CDR3 DNA reads TGTGCCATCCGTCGCGGCCTACCCAATCAGCCCCAGCATTTT. As protein: CAIRRGLPNQPQHF.

In this sample, this clonotype turned up many times. This chain links TRBV11-2 with TRBJ2-7; TRBD2 matches 8 bases. The CDR3 covers 15 residues. With V trimmed by 5 bases and J by 3 bases, 9 bases remained unmatched. In germline, CDR1 is SGHAT, CDR2 FQNNGV. The CDR3 reads CASSGLGLGYYEQYF. In nucleotides, the CDR3 is TGTGCCAGCAGCGGATTGGGACTAGGATACTACGAGCAGTACTTC. The full variable domain, rest sourced from reference TRBV11-2 and TRBJ2-7, is EAGVAQSPRYKIIEKRQSVAFWCNPISGHATLYWYQQILGQGPKLLIQFQNNGVVDDSQLPKDRFSAERLKGVDSTLKIQPAKLEDSAVYLCASSGLGLGYYEQYFGPGTRLTVT.

By its share, this clonotype is medium-sized. This chain connects TRBV4-1 to TRBJ2-1; D unresolved. The germline V and J ends were trimmed by 1 base and 2 bases, with 18 bases remaining between them. The CDR3 covers 18 residues. The V gene's germline CDR1 is MGHRA and CDR2 YSYEKL. DNA for the CDR3: TGCGCCAGCAGCCAAGGTCTGTCGGGCCGAACCACCTACAATGAGCAGTTCTTC. Amino acids: CASSQGLSGRTTYNEQFF.

The table lists this clonotype with many counts. V and J are TRBV20-1 and TRBJ2-1, with D hard to call. The CDR3 covers 13 residues. Between the trimmed V and J ends, which lost 0 bases and 7 bases, there was a span of 10 bases. CDR1 is DFQATT, CDR2 SNEGSKA, per germline (reference sequence). DNA for the CDR3: TGCAGTGCTAGAGATAGAGGTAGAAATGAGCAGTTCTTC. It yields the protein CSARDRGRNEQFF.

The rearrangement links TRBV29-1 to TRBJ2-1, with D possibly being TRBD2 (5 bases). The CDR3 runs 12 residues. V was cut by 6 bases and J by 8 bases, with 14 bases left in between. The germline gives CDR1 SQVTM, CDR2 ANQGSEA. DNA of the CDR3: TGCAGCGTGGCAGATATGAGGGATGAGCAGTTCTTC. It is translated as CSVADMRDEQFF.

This clonotype was seen many times. J is TRBJ2-3 and V is TRBV6-1, with D perhaps TRBD1 (6 bases). CDR1 MNHNS and CDR2 SASEGT come from the germline V gene. V was trimmed by 3 bases and J by 6 bases, leaving 16 bases between them. The CDR3 sequence is 15 residues long. The CDR3 here is CASSEWDKQGDTQYF. The CDR3 region has the DNA TGTGCCAGCAGTGAGTGGGACAAGCAAGGGGATACGCAGTATTTT.

This clonotype occurred many times. The chain links TRBV6-5 to TRBJ1-4; TRBD1 is a possible D gene (6 bases). CDR3 length: 13 amino acids. Germline CDR1 is MNHEY and CDR2 is SVGAGI. Trimming cost V 1 base and J 6 bases, with 6 bases left between them. This chain's CDR3 is CASSYYRDEKLFF. The CDR3 nucleotides are TGTGCCAGCAGTTACTACAGGGATGAAAAACTGTTTTTT.

This clonotype was seen more than once but under ten times. Given a much more abundant clone one base away, this may be a read error. The chain couples TRBV19 to TRBJ2-7; 10 positions agree with TRBD1. From germline, CDR1 is LNHDA and CDR2 SQIVND (reference sequence). After removal of 3 bases from V and 4 bases from J, the junction contained 9 bases not matched to a gene. The CDR3 is made up of 16 amino acids. The CDR3 region is CASSMTGGAFIYEQYF. The CDR3 region has the DNA TGTGCCAGTAGTATGACAGGGGGCGCTTTTATATACGAGCAGTACTTC.

In its sample, this clonotype was seen once. A much larger clone lies a single base off, so this may be a read error. V usage is TRBV7-2 and J usage is TRBJ2-4; D may be TRBD1 (5 bases). This CDR3 is built from 12 residues. Germline CDR1 and CDR2: SGHTA and FQGNSA. The CDR3 DNA reads as TGTGCCAACAGCACCCAGGGCGACATTCAGTACTTC. Its protein product is CANSTQGDIQYF.

There are many counts of this clonotype. V gene TRBV7-3 combines with J gene TRBJ2-5, with D perhaps TRBD2 (5 bases). V was cut by 1 base and J by 2 bases, with 8 bases left in between. This CDR3 comprises 14 residues. Germline V gene lookup returns CDR1 SGHTA and CDR2 FQGTGA. The CDR3 loop reads CASSLSGPQETQYF. The CDR3 nucleotides read TGTGCCAGCAGCTTAAGCGGGCCGCAAGAGACCCAGTACTTC.

This clonotype was observed many times. The V call is TRBV20-1, the J call TRBJ2-5, with D possibly TRBD1 on 6 matching bases. Between the trimmed V and J ends, which lost 4 bases and 5 bases, there was a span of 14 bases. CDR3 length: 13 residues. Germline values: CDR1 DFQATT, CDR2 SNEGSKA (reference sequence). The CDR3 region is CSANQGQFETQYF. CDR3 bases: TGCAGTGCTAATCAAGGACAGTTCGAGACCCAGTACTTC.

This clonotype occurred many times. The CDR3 region is CASSPRALEPLNIQYF. The CDR3 DNA reads as TGTGCCAGCAGTCCTAGAGCGCTAGAGCCGTTAAACATTCAGTACTTC. This chain connects TRBV6-5 to TRBJ2-4; no clear D. The CDR3 length is 16 residues. Per the germline V gene, CDR1 is MNHEY and CDR2 is SVGAGI. Trimming shortened V by 5 bases and J by 6 bases, and 20 bases separated the two germline ends.

This clonotype has ten or more counts. The V and J genes are TRBV9 and TRBJ2-7, with 7 bases fitting TRBD1. From germline, CDR1 is SGDLS and CDR2 YYNGEE. V was clipped by 4 bases and J by 0 bases; unmatched bases: 4. This CDR3 contains 14 residues. This CDR3 reads CASSSGTASYEQYF. The CDR3 DNA is TGTGCCAGCAGCTCCGGGACAGCCTCCTACGAGCAGTACTTC.

This clonotype was recorded at least ten times. This chain connects TRBV7-9 to TRBJ2-3; D not certain. The CDR3 is 15 residues long. Trimming removed 0 bases at V and 2 bases at J, with 9 bases between. In germline, CDR1 is SEHNR, CDR2 FQNEAQ (reference sequence). DNA for the CDR3: TGTGCCAGCAGCTTAGCGGGAAGTAACACAGATACGCAGTATTTT. Its translation: CASSLAGSNTDTQYF. Looking up the rest from reference TRBV7-9 and TRBJ2-3 gives the full variable domain: DTGVSQNPRHKITKRGQNVTFRCDPISEHNRLYWYRQTLGQGPEFLTYFQNEAQLEKSRLLSDRFSAERPKGSFSTLEIQRTEQGDSAMYLCASSLAGSNTDTQYFGPGTRLTVL.

This clonotype was observed at least ten times. The rearrangement uses TRBV20-1 and TRBJ2-6, with D possibly TRBD1 on 5 matching bases. The germline V gene has CDR1 DFQATT and CDR2 SNEGSKA (reference sequence). The V end lost 3 bases, the J end lost 0 bases, and 15 bases lay between the germline ends. The length of the CDR3 is 17 residues. The CDR3 loop is CSASLRTKGSGANVLTF. CDR3 DNA sequence: TGCAGTGCTAGTCTCCGGACAAAGGGCTCTGGGGCCAACGTCCTGACTTTC.

This clonotype was recorded once. The J gene is TRBJ2-7, the V gene TRBV7-2, with a weak D call TRBD1 (6 bases). The V end lost 6 bases, the J end lost 5 bases, and 14 bases lay between the germline ends. The CDR3 spans 13 residues. The germline gives CDR1 SGHTA, CDR2 FQGNSA. CDR3 coding DNA: TGTGCCAGCAGTTTAACAGGGATCCACGAGCAGTACTTC. Its protein is CASSLTGIHEQYF.

This clonotype has just a few counts. The genes are TRBV14 and TRBJ2-7; the match to TRBD1 covers 7 bases. The CDR3 is 12 residues long. Germline values: CDR1 SGHDN, CDR2 FVKESK. Germline trimming cut 4 bases from V and 3 bases from J; bases unmatched to any gene: 0. This chain's CDR3 is CASSRQGYEQYF. The CDR3 bases are TGTGCCAGCAGCCGACAGGGCTACGAGCAGTACTTC.

The sample holds many counts of this clonotype. Mismatch with germline at one junction end may stem from a read error. The rearrangement joins TRBV7-7 to TRBJ2-1; 10 bases match TRBD2. Germline V CDR1 and CDR2: SSHAT, FNYEAQ (reference sequence). This CDR3 comprises 15 residues. CDR3 DNA: TGTGCTAGCAGCTTAGCTAGCGGGGGCTACAATGAGCAGTTCTTC. Translating gives CASSLASGGYNEQFF. The full variable domain, rest sourced from reference TRBV7-7 and TRBJ2-1, is GAGVSQSPRYKVTKRGQDVTLRCDPISSHATLYWYQQALGQGPEFLTYFNYEAQPDKSGLPSDRFSAERPEGSISTLTIQRTEQRDSAMYRCASSLASGGYNEQFFGPGTRLTVL.

The chain joins TRBV5-1 to TRBJ2-6, with unresolved D. This CDR3 contains 15 residues. Germline CDR1 reads SGHRS; CDR2 reads YFSETQ. Trimming pared 0 bases from V and 1 base from J, leaving 5 bases between. This CDR3 reads CASSLGDSGANVLTF. As DNA, the CDR3 is TGCGCCAGCAGCTTGGGGGATTCTGGGGCCAACGTCCTGACTTTC.

This clonotype was counted ten times or more. One junction end does not reproduce the germline sequence, and a read error may be involved. The chain combines TRBV7-7 with TRBJ2-5; TRBD1 is a possible D gene (6 bases). Per the germline V gene, CDR1 is SSHAT and CDR2 is FNYEAQ (reference sequence). The CDR3 contains 16 residues. DNA of the CDR3: TGTGCTAGCAGCTTAGGGCGACAGGTTGCTCAAGAGACCCAGTACTTC. Its translation is CASSLGRQVAQETQYF.

Many counts were recorded for this clonotype. The chain links TRBV14 to TRBJ1-4, with TRBD1 matching over 7 bases. The germline V gene encodes CDR1 SGHDN and CDR2 FVKESK. This CDR3 region has 21 residues. V gave up 2 bases and J gave up 5 bases; unmatched junction bases: 23. CDR3 sequence (DNA): TGTGCCAGCAGCCAATTTACGTTCGGTTGTCCAGCCGGGACAGAGAATGAAAAACTGTTTTTT. This sequence encodes CASSQFTFGCPAGTENEKLFF.

This clonotype was counted at least ten times. The V call is TRBV30, the J call TRBJ2-7, with D unresolved. The V end lost 0 bases, the J end lost 6 bases, and 12 bases lay between the germline ends. There are 13 residues in the CDR3. Germline V gene sequence: CDR1 GTSNPN, CDR2 SVGIG (reference sequence). CDR3 coding DNA: TGTGCCTGGAGTGTCCGGCATCCCCTCGAGCAGTACTTC. Translated: CAWSVRHPLEQYF.

This clonotype was detected ten times or more. V gene TRBV3-1 combines with J gene TRBJ1-3; no clear D. Germline CDR1 reads LGHDT; CDR2 reads YNNKEL (reference sequence). CDR3 length: 16 amino acids. V was cut by 1 base and J by 0 bases, with 10 bases left in between. CDR3 in amino acids: CASSQGPASSGNTIYF. CDR3 in DNA: TGTGCCAGCAGCCAAGGGCCGGCCTCCTCTGGAAACACCATATATTTT.

This clonotype was seen at least ten times. The rearrangement uses TRBV28 and TRBJ2-7; weak D call: TRBD1 (6 bases). Between the trimmed V and J ends, which lost 3 bases and 3 bases, there was a span of 9 bases. There are 13 residues in the CDR3. Germline V gene sequence: CDR1 MDHEN, CDR2 SYDVKM. CDR3 DNA: TGTGCCAGCAGTTTTGGACAGATCTACGAGCAGTACTTC. Translated: CASSFGQIYEQYF.

This clonotype was seen ten or more times. This chain uses TRBV7-2 with TRBJ2-6; a possible D gene is TRBD2 (6 bases). The germline V gene encodes CDR1 SGHTA and CDR2 FQGNSA. The V end was cut by 1 base, the J end by 2 bases, with 12 bases between. The CDR3 consists of 17 residues. As DNA, the CDR3 is TGTGCCAGCAGCTTAGTCCCTGGAGGGACTGGGGCCAACGTCCTGACTTTC. As protein: CASSLVPGGTGANVLTF.

Many counts were recorded for this clonotype. The CDR3 region has the DNA TGTGCCAGCAGGGAACCCGGGACAGGGGGCCGGAATGAGCAGTTCTTC. As protein: CASREPGTGGRNEQFF. This chain joins TRBV2 and TRBJ2-1, with 12 bases that match TRBD1. The CDR3 consists of 16 residues. Per germline, CDR1 SNHLY and CDR2 FYNNEI. With 6 bases clipped from V and 7 bases from J, the junction kept 10 bases outside the gene matches. The variable domain in full, completed from reference TRBV2 and TRBJ2-1, reads EPEVTQTPSHQVTQMGQEVILRCVPISNHLYFYWYRQILGQKVEFLVSFYNNEISEKSEIFDDQFSVERPDGSNFTLKIRSTKLEDSAMYFCASREPGTGGRNEQFFGPGTRLTVL.

About this clonotype: This CDR3 fails to terminate in the conserved phenylalanine or tryptophan, so it likely reflects a read error. This CDR3 reads CASSLDFSGNTIYL. The CDR3 DNA is TGTGCCAGCAGCCTCGACTTCTCTGGAAACACCATATATCTT. The J gene is TRBJ1-3, the V gene TRBV9, with D hard to call. This CDR3 is 14 amino acids long. V lost 4 bases and J 0 bases, leaving 8 bases between the germline ends. Germline CDR1 SGDLS, CDR2 YYNGEE.